What follows are 15 T cell receptor beta chains derived from one specimen sequenced in a study of T cell changes during pregnancy in multiple sclerosis. The assay was immunoSEQ multiplex PCR, and TCRdb's table has in-frame clones only and misses some. The sample shows about 86,000 clones, around 90% of them seen only once. This specimen was peripheral blood, taken in the first trimester of pregnancy. The receptor source for this set is a female donor in good health, enrolled as a control in a pregnancy study.

This chain uses TRBV15 with TRBJ2-7; D might be TRBD1 (5 bases). Trimming shortened V by 4 bases and J by 6 bases, and 25 bases separated the two germline ends. The CDR3 totals 17 residues. The V gene's germline CDR1 is LNHNV and CDR2 YYDKDF (reference sequence). CDR3 nucleotides: TGTGCCACCAGCATGCCGACGGGCTCCTCCCTAACAGGCGAGCAGTACTTC. As protein: CATSMPTGSSLTGEQYF.

V gene TRBV7-3 combines with J gene TRBJ1-1; D gene unclear. V dropped 1 base and J dropped 5 bases, with 11 bases sitting between them. This CDR3 has 14 amino acids. Germline V gene sequence: CDR1 SGHTA, CDR2 FQGTGA. The CDR3 region is CASSLMRDRTEAFF. The CDR3 nucleotides are TGTGCCAGCAGCTTAATGAGGGATCGGACTGAAGCTTTCTTT.

The rearrangement uses TRBV9 and TRBJ2-3, with D possibly being TRBD2 (7 bases). V dropped 4 bases and J dropped 1 base, with 13 bases sitting between them. The CDR3 is made up of 15 amino acids. Germline CDR1 is SGDLS and CDR2 is YYNGEE. CDR3 amino acids: CASSPGGPGTDTQYF. The CDR3 DNA reads as TGTGCCAGCAGCCCCGGGGGGCCGGGCACAGATACGCAGTATTTT.

The chain uses TRBV11-2 and TRBJ2-1, with a possible D match to TRBD2 (6 bases). The V and J ends lost 3 bases and 7 bases respectively, with 13 bases between them. The CDR3 has 14 residues. CDR1 and CDR2 from the germline V gene are SGHAT and FQNNGV. CDR3 coding DNA: TGTGCCAGCAGCTTCCGGGACTCAAAAAATGAGCAGTTCTTC. It is translated as CASSFRDSKNEQFF. Using reference TRBV11-2 and TRBJ2-1 for the parts outside the CDR3, the full variable domain is EAGVAQSPRYKIIEKRQSVAFWCNPISGHATLYWYQQILGQGPKLLIQFQNNGVVDDSQLPKDRFSAERLKGVDSTLKIQPAKLEDSAVYLCASSFRDSKNEQFFGPGTRLTVL.

V gene TRBV27 combines with J gene TRBJ2-1, with D perhaps TRBD1 (6 bases). V gave up 4 bases and J gave up 6 bases, with 16 bases separating them. The CDR3 extends over 15 amino acids. Germline CDR1 MNHEY, CDR2 SMNVEV (reference sequence). CDR3: CASSSFFTGSNEQFF. CDR3 in DNA: TGTGCCAGCAGTTCCTTTTTTACAGGGAGCAATGAGCAGTTCTTC.

CDR3 loop: CASGGGLTDTQYF. The CDR3 bases are TGTGCCAGCGGGGGGGGCCTCACAGATACGCAGTATTTT. The chain recombines TRBV6-1 with TRBJ2-3; the D gene is possibly TRBD2 (7 bases). The germline CDR1 and CDR2 sequences are MNHNS and SASEGT. There are 13 residues in the CDR3. Deletions cut 8 bases from V and 2 bases from J, with 11 bases between.

The V and J genes are TRBV11-2 and TRBJ2-7, with D perhaps matching TRBD2 (6 bases). The CDR3 length is 15 residues. Germline CDR1 reads SGHAT; CDR2 reads FQNNGV. Trimming took off 1 base at V and 1 base at J, with 11 bases between the two ends. The CDR3 loop is CASSLVSGGSYEQYF. CDR3 DNA sequence: TGTGCCAGCAGCTTAGTCTCCGGGGGTTCCTACGAGCAGTACTTC.

The chain couples TRBV6-6 to TRBJ1-5; D is unclear. CDR3 length: 14 amino acids. Between the trimmed V and J ends, which lost 0 bases and 5 bases, there was a span of 8 bases. Germline V gene data show CDR1 as MNHNY and CDR2 as SVGAGI (reference sequence). The CDR3 protein is CASSYSRGYQPQHF. Here the CDR3 DNA reads TGTGCCAGCAGTTACTCGAGAGGGTATCAGCCCCAGCATTTT.

The chain is built from TRBV30 and TRBJ1-1, with D perhaps TRBD1 (5 bases). Germline-derived CDR1 and CDR2 are GTSNPN and SVGIG (reference sequence). The CDR3 is 15 amino acids. V lost 0 bases and J lost 7, with 18 bases in between. CDR3 region: CAWSVSFRQGGEAFF. The CDR3 nucleotides read TGTGCCTGGAGTGTAAGCTTTAGGCAGGGAGGTGAAGCTTTCTTT.

The genes are TRBV15 and TRBJ2-1; weak D call: TRBD2 (5 bases). This CDR3 spans 12 amino acids. The V gene lost 5 bases and the J gene lost 8 bases, with 10 bases spanning the gap. Germline values: CDR1 LNHNV, CDR2 YYDKDF (reference sequence). The CDR3 DNA reads TGTGCCACCAGCGAATGGGAGCATGAGCAGTTCTTC. As protein: CATSEWEHEQFF.

This sequence joins TRBV4-1 and TRBJ2-3; 7 bases match TRBD2. V gave up 1 base and J gave up 6 bases; unmatched junction bases: 7. Germline V gives CDR1 MGHRA, CDR2 YSYEKL. The CDR3 covers 15 residues. The DNA for the CDR3 is TGCGCCAGCAGCCAAGGACTAGCTAGTTGGGATACGCAGTATTTT. Residues: CASSQGLASWDTQYF.

The J gene is TRBJ1-3, the V gene TRBV6-1; 7 nucleotides match TRBD1. Germline CDR1 MNHNS, CDR2 SASEGT. The CDR3 is 14 amino acids. Unmatched junction bases numbered 5, after V lost 5 bases and J lost 4 bases. CDR3 sequence: CASSIEDRGNTIYF. The CDR3 DNA sequence: TGTGCCAGCAGTATCGAGGACAGGGGAAACACCATATATTTT.

This clone qualifies as medium-sized. One end of the junction is discordant with germline, which a read error may explain. The chain uses TRBV7-9 and TRBJ1-2; 12 positions match TRBD1. The germline V gene has CDR1 SEHNR and CDR2 FQNEAQ (reference sequence). This CDR3 has 13 amino acids. The CDR3 protein is CASSSRDRGPLGF. The CDR3 DNA reads TGTGCCAGCAGCTCCCGGGACAGGGGGCCCCTGGGCTTC. The whole variable domain, remainder taken from reference TRBV7-9 and TRBJ1-2, is DTGVSQNPRHKITKRGQNVTFRCDPISEHNRLYWYRQTLGQGPEFLTYFQNEAQLEKSRLLSDRFSAERPKGSFSTLEIQRTEQGDSAMYLCASSSRDRGPLGFGSGTRLTVV.

V usage is TRBV18 and J usage is TRBJ2-1, with TRBD1 matching over 8 bases. The germline CDR1 and CDR2 sequences are KGHSH and LQKENI. This CDR3 is built from 15 residues. Trimming at V came to 5 bases and at J to 5 bases, leaving 8 bases not matched to a gene. CDR3 amino acids: CASSAPGGRNNEQFF. Written as DNA, the CDR3 is TGTGCCAGCTCAGCCCCAGGGGGCCGGAACAATGAGCAGTTCTTC.

This clone was recorded once. The chain is built from TRBV6-6 and TRBJ2-7, with TRBD2 matching 10 bases. Trimming removed 7 bases from V and 7 bases from J; junction bases left unmatched: 16. Per germline, CDR1 MNHNY and CDR2 SVGAGI (reference sequence). The CDR3 spans 16 residues. CDR3 nucleotide sequence: TGTGCCAGCACCGCCCCGGGACTAGCGTCGGCGGGAGAGCAGTACTTC. Protein product: CASTAPGLASAGEQYF.